The clone carrying this T cell receptor beta chain has a handful of counts. Its antigen is undetermined. This sample is drawn from a study of beta chain features in type 1 diabetes. Findings and caveats of the study: In all four CD4+ subsets, TCRB CDR3 length was significantly, moderately reduced in type 1 diabetes.

Researchers reported sorting CD4+ naive, central memory, regulatory and stem cell-like memory cells via CD45RO/CCR7/CD25/CD127/CD95/CD27. Reverse transcription of all isolated RNA meant that expressed TCRB transcripts were sequenced. Libraries were prepared by immunoSEQ multiplex PCR; TCRdb keeps only in-frame clonotypes and omits some of them. The sample carries 630,000 or so clones, roughly 13% recorded once. The CDR3 consists of 14 residues. Looked up from germline, CDR1 is SNHLY and CDR2 is FYNNEI. The V and J ends lost 7 bases and 0 bases respectively, with 7 bases between them. The specimen was naive CD4+ T cells from blood. This clonotype originated in a man aged 18 to 30 with type 1 diabetes. This chain uses TRBV2 with TRBJ2-6; weak D call: TRBD2 (6 bases). CDR3 residues: CASTGSSGANVLTF. CDR3 DNA: TGTGCCAGCACCGGGAGCTCTGGGGCCAACGTCCTGACTTTC.